This paragraph reports one TCR beta chain. This entry belongs to a study of blood T cell repertoires in COVID-19. Overall study: The United States, Italy and Spain were the sources of the acute and convalescent COVID-19 samples.

Assay used: immunoSEQ multiplex PCR; TCRdb lists only in-frame clones, some missing. The profile shows some 180,000 clones, 85% of them singletons. V was shortened by 4 bases and J by 5 bases, with 13 bases between the two germline ends. The germline V gene encodes CDR1 SGHRS and CDR2 YFSETQ. This CDR3 comprises 14 residues. Cohort 3 recovery required two negative PCRs, clearance, or symptom resolution. This TCR derives from a man aged 35-49 years who had recovered from COVID-19. Sequencing was carried out using PBMCs or T cells enriched from blood (not recorded which). The chain uses TRBV5-1 and TRBJ2-1, with unresolved D. Written as DNA, the CDR3 is TGCGCCAGCAGCGTGCGGTCCCACGACAATGAGCAGTTCTTC. It codes for CASSVRSHDNEQFF. The variable domain in full, with the rest retrieved from reference TRBV5-1 and TRBJ2-1, is KAGVTQTPRYLIKTRGQQVTLSCSPISGHRSVSWYQQTPGQGLQFLFEYFSETQRNKGNFPGRFSGRQFSNSRSEMNVSTLELGDSALYLCASSVRSHDNEQFFGPGTRLTVL.